The rows below give T cell receptor beta chains drawn from one sample of a study of blood T cell repertoires in COVID-19. Repertoires were generated with immunoSEQ multiplex PCR, while TCRdb's copy carries only in-frame clones and drops some. Of roughly 250,000 clones listed, roughly 80% are singletons. The sequenced material came from peripheral blood. Receptors originate from a woman older than 75 with active or convalescent COVID-19. CDR3s include the opening cysteine and the closing phenylalanine or tryptophan. The D gene is left open where the match is weak.

CDR3aa	CDR3nt	v_gene	j_gene	d_gene
CASSAWTGRGGTQYF	TGTGCCAGCAGCGCATGGACAGGGCGTGGGGGGACCCAGTACTTC	TRBV7-9	TRBJ2-5	TRBD1
CAISESLSGGRNEQFF	TGTGCCATCAGTGAGTCTCTTAGCGGAGGACGGAATGAGCAGTTCTTC	TRBV10-3	TRBJ2-1	-
CAISEGDRVGYF	TGTGCCATCAGTGAAGGGGACAGGGTGGGGTACTTC	TRBV10-3	TRBJ2-7	TRBD1
CAISEVEGQPQHF	TGTGCCATCAGTGAGGTTGAGGGCCAGCCCCAGCATTTT	TRBV10-3	TRBJ1-5	-
CASSQQTTNQPQHF	TGTGCCAGCAGCCAGCAGACAACCAATCAGCCCCAGCATTTT	TRBV3-1/TRBV3-2	TRBJ1-5	-
CASSLAGGGNEQYF	TGCGCCAGCAGCTTGGCCGGGGGGGGGAACGAGCAGTACTTC	TRBV5-1	TRBJ2-7	TRBD2
CASSPVKGGTGVAMNTEAFF	TGTGCCAGCAGCCCTGTGAAAGGGGGGACAGGGGTGGCTATGAACACTGAAGCTTTCTTT	TRBV2	TRBJ1-1	TRBD1
CASSLVMFGQGIDNSPLHF	TGTGCCAGCAGCTTAGTGATGTTTGGACAGGGAATTGATAATTCACCCCTCCACTTT	TRBV7-2	TRBJ1-6	TRBD1
CASSEGGRYYEQYF	TGTGCCAGCAGTGAAGGTGGGAGATACTACGAGCAGTACTTC	TRBV2	TRBJ2-7	-
CASSSGWVDRGQETQYF	TGCGCCAGCAGCTCCGGGTGGGTTGATCGGGGACAAGAGACCCAGTACTTC	TRBV5-1	TRBJ2-5	-
CASSLSGHSSAQYF	TGTGCCAGCAGTTTATCTGGACACTCGTCGGCCCAGTACTTC	TRBV28	TRBJ2-5	-